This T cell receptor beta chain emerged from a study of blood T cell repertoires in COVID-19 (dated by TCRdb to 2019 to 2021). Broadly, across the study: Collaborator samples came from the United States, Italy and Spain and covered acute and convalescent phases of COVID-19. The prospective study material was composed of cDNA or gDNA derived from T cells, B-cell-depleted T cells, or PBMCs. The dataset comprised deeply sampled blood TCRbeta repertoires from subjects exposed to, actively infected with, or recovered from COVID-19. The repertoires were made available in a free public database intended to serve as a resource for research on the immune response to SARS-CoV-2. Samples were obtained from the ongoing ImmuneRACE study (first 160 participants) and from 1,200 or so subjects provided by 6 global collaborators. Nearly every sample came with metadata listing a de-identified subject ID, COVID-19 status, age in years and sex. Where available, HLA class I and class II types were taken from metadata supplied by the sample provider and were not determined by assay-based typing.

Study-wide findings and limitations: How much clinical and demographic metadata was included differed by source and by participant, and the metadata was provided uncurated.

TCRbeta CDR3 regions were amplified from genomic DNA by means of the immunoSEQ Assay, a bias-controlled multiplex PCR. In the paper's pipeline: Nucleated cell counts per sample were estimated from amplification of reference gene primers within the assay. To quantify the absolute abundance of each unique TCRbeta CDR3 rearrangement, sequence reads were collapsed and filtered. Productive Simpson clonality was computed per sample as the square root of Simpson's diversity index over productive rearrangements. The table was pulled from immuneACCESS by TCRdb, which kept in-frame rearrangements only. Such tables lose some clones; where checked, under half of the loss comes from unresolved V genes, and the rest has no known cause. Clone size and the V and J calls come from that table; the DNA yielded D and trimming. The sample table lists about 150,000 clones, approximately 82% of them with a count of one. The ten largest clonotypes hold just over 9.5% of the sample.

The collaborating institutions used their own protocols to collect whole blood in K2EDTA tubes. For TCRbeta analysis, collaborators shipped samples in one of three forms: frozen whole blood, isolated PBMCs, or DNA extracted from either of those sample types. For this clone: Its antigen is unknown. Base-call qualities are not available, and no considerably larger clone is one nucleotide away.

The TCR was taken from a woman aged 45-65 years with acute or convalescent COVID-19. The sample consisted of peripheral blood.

The CDR3 region reads CASSSPGRQETQYF. The nucleotide sequence is TGTGCCAGCAGCTCCCCGGGTCGGCAAGAGACCCAGTACTTC. The rearranged chain carries TRBV5-4 and TRBJ2-5, with no confident D gene call. V was cut back by 3 bases and J by 2 bases, leaving a gap of 11 bases between them. Spanning cysteine to phenylalanine, the CDR3 consists of 14 amino acids. The read is trimmed to its CDR3 DNA, 42 bases read in frame from base 1. CDR1 and CDR2 are read off the germline V gene (reference sequence) as SGHNT and YYREEE.